The 9 T cell receptor beta chains listed next were all sequenced from one sample in a study of T cell changes during pregnancy in multiple sclerosis. This table comes from immunoSEQ multiplex PCR, and its TCRdb copy is limited to in-frame clones, with some not included. Of tens of thousands of clones listed, around 92% are singletons. The specimen comprised peripheral blood, sampled in the first trimester of pregnancy. The receptors were sampled from a female donor in good health, enrolled as a control in a pregnancy study.

In nucleotides, the CDR3 is TGTGCCAGCTCCCGGGACACCGCGAACACCGGGGAGCTGTTTTTT. Encoded protein: CASSRDTANTGELFF. The chain couples TRBV2 to TRBJ2-2; maybe TRBD1 (6 bases). Germline values: CDR1 SNHLY, CDR2 FYNNEI. CDR3 length equals 15 residues. Trimming took 8 bases from V and 0 from J, leaving 13 bases between them.

This rearrangement joins TRBV4-1 to TRBJ1-2; 9 nucleotides agree with TRBD1. The V and J ends lost 7 bases and 6 bases, in that order; junction bases with no gene match: 12. This CDR3 region has 15 residues. Germline V gives CDR1 MGHRA, CDR2 YSYEKL. The CDR3, as DNA: TGCGCCAGCACTCAAACAGGGGGCGCGTATAATGGCTACACCTTC. This codes for CASTQTGGAYNGYTF.

CDR3 residues: CASSLAVSSYEQYF. CDR3 sequence (DNA): TGTGCCAGCAGCTTGGCGGTGAGCTCCTACGAGCAGTACTTC. The chain has TRBV5-5 and TRBJ2-7; D uncertain. The CDR3 is made up of 14 amino acids. The germline gives CDR1 SGHKS, CDR2 YYEKEE (reference sequence). Trimming shortened V by 0 bases and J by 0 bases, and 7 bases separated the two germline ends.

The chain combines TRBV18 with TRBJ2-2, with no clear D. This CDR3 has 14 amino acids. The V end was cut by 3 bases, the J end by 5 bases, with 10 bases between. CDR1 and CDR2 from the germline V gene are KGHSH and LQKENI. The CDR3 loop is CASSPLGETGELFF. CDR3 nucleotide sequence: TGTGCCAGCTCACCGCTCGGTGAGACCGGGGAGCTGTTTTTT.

The rearrangement links TRBV5-6 to TRBJ2-7, with a tentative D call TRBD1 (5 bases). The germline V gene has CDR1 SGHDT and CDR2 YYEEEE. This CDR3 contains 13 residues. V gave up 1 base and J gave up 4 bases, with 9 bases separating them. Here the CDR3 DNA reads TGTGCCAGCAGCTTGAAAGGGGTTTACGAGCAGTACTTC. This sequence encodes CASSLKGVYEQYF.

This chain's CDR3 is CASSERSGQGKPTGELFF. CDR3 DNA: TGTGCCAGCAGTGAACGGTCAGGGCAGGGGAAACCCACCGGGGAGCTGTTTTTT. The chain links TRBV6-1 to TRBJ2-2, with a tentative D call TRBD1 (6 bases). The germline V gene has CDR1 MNHNS and CDR2 SASEGT. V was trimmed by 2 bases and J by 4 bases, leaving 20 bases between them. The CDR3 extends over 18 amino acids.

The sample holds many counts of this clone. The genes are TRBV5-4 and TRBJ2-7; the D gene is possibly TRBD1 (5 bases). V gave up 3 bases and J gave up 0 bases, with 7 bases separating them. Germline CDR1 SGHNT, CDR2 YYREEE (reference sequence). This CDR3 spans 13 amino acids. CDR3 amino acids: CASSWTNSYEQYF. CDR3 sequence (DNA): TGTGCCAGCAGCTGGACAAACTCCTACGAGCAGTACTTC.

The chain combines TRBV11-3 with TRBJ2-3; D is possibly TRBD1 (6 bases). V was cut by 1 base and J by 2 bases, with 13 bases left in between. The germline V gene has CDR1 SGHNT and CDR2 YENEEA. This CDR3 region has 16 residues. This chain's CDR3 is CASSLGGLAATDTQYF. In nucleotides, the CDR3 is TGTGCCAGCAGCTTAGGGGGGCTGGCAGCCACAGATACGCAGTATTTT.

This clone was found once. The CDR3 DNA is TGTGCCAGCAGACAGGGGTGGGGTGAAAAACTGTTTTTT. This codes for CASRQGWGEKLFF. This sequence joins TRBV21-1 and TRBJ1-4; the D call of TRBD1 is as the table states it, not checked on the DNA. TRBV21-1 constitutes a pseudogene. This CDR3 spans 13 amino acids.